These 2 T cell receptor beta chains originate from one sample sequenced in a study of T cell repertoires in ileal Crohn's disease. The repertoire was sequenced with immunoSEQ multiplex PCR; TCRdb's copy has only in-frame clones and lacks some. This table holds about 1,800 clones, approximately 80% found once. Sequences were obtained from ileal tissue. These receptors were obtained from an adult with Crohn's disease.

CDR3 residues: CASSTSGGANEQFF. The CDR3 region has the DNA TGTGCCAGCAGCACTAGCGGGGGGGCGAATGAGCAGTTCTTC. The rearrangement links TRBV6-4 to TRBJ2-1; 13 nucleotides align to TRBD2. From germline, CDR1 is MRHNA and CDR2 SNTAGT. With V trimmed by 6 bases and J by 7 bases, 3 bases remained unmatched. The CDR3 totals 14 residues.

The chain couples TRBV6-5 to TRBJ1-3; 8 nucleotides agree with TRBD1. The CDR3 is 16 residues long. CDR1 and CDR2 from the germline V gene are MNHEY and SVGAGI. Losses at the gene ends were 2 bases for V and 2 bases for J; bases not matched to a gene: 5. Here the CDR3 reads CASSYTKQGAGNTIYF. CDR3 nucleotides: TGTGCCAGCAGTTACACAAAACAGGGGGCTGGAAACACCATATATTTT.